This is a list of T cell receptor beta chains from one sample in a study of blood T cells in healthy people across ages. TCRdb re-analysed the 5' RACE reads in MiXCR, keeping a single row per CDR3 protein. Among about 1.5 million distinct CDR3 sequences, less than 45% were seen once, and the ten largest hold under 5%. Material: blood. The receptors here all came from a woman aged 18-29 years in good health. The CDR3 runs from the conserved cysteine through the conserved F or W. The order of the fields is V gene, J gene, clone size, D gene, CDR3 protein, CDR3 DNA. D genes are given only for firm matches. The size of a clone is reported for some rows only, either as once, few or many, or as a class for expanded clones.

>TRBV20-1|TRBJ1-1|-|-
CSAHRAAGAFF
TGCAGTGCTCACAGGGCCGCGGGAGCTTTCTTT
>TRBV6-2/TRBV6-3|TRBJ1-5|-|TRBD1
CASSPPRQGSNQPQHF
TGTGCCAGCAGTCCCCCCAGACAGGGCAGCAATCAGCCCCAGCATTTT
>TRBV29-1|TRBJ1-4|-|TRBD1
CSTWDRVNEKLFF
TGCAGCACATGGGACAGGGTAAATGAAAAACTGTTTTTT
>TRBV7-2|TRBJ2-1|-|-
CASRLAGPPREQFF
TGTGCCAGCAGATTGGCCGGGCCGCCAAGGGAGCAGTTCTTC
>TRBV7-6|TRBJ2-1|few|-
CASSLAIMGGRSNYNEQFF
TGTGCCAGCAGCTTAGCGATAATGGGGGGGCGGAGCAACTACAATGAGCAGTTCTTC
>TRBV12-3/TRBV12-4|TRBJ2-3|few|-
CASRMTNTQYF
TGTGCCAGCAGAATGACAAATACGCAGTATTTT
>TRBV5-1|TRBJ2-1|few|TRBD2
CASSLAQTSGIREQFF
TGCGCCAGCAGCTTGGCTCAGACTAGCGGGATTCGTGAGCAGTTCTTC
>TRBV5-1|TRBJ2-5|-|TRBD2
CASGTSGRGETQYF
TGCGCCAGCGGGACTAGCGGGAGAGGAGAGACCCAGTACTTC
>TRBV10-3|TRBJ2-5|-|-
CAVSLRGQETQYF
TGTGCCGTCAGCCTCCGTGGCCAAGAGACCCAGTACTTC
>TRBV12-3/TRBV12-4|TRBJ1-2|-|TRBD1
CASSLRTGNNYGYTF
TGTGCCAGCAGTCTGAGGACAGGGAACAACTATGGCTACACCTTC
>TRBV29-1|TRBJ1-2|-|-
CSVGRERELGDYGYTF
TGCAGCGTTGGGAGGGAACGGGAACTGGGAGACTATGGCTACACCTTC
>TRBV3-1|TRBJ2-3|-|-
CASSQGIRGRTDTQYF
TGTGCCAGCAGCCAAGGTATCAGGGGACGCACAGATACGCAGTATTTT
>TRBV3-1|TRBJ2-5|-|-
CASSHPATDEQYF
TGTGCCAGCAGCCATCCGGCCACGGATGAGCAGTACTTC
>TRBV20-1|TRBJ2-3|-|-
CSASRSSTDTQYF
TGCAGTGCTAGTAGGAGCAGCACAGATACGCAGTATTTT
>TRBV4-1|TRBJ1-1|-|TRBD1
CASSQDRGRAFF
TGCGCCAGCAGCCAAGACAGGGGGAGGGCTTTCTTT
>TRBV30|TRBJ2-7|-|-
CAWSGTLNLEQYF
TGTGCCTGGAGTGGGACTCTTAATCTAGAGCAGTACTTC
>TRBV27|TRBJ1-2|-|TRBD1
CASRAQGQNYGYTF
TGTGCCAGCAGGGCCCAGGGACAGAACTATGGCTACACCTTC
>TRBV6-2/TRBV6-3|TRBJ1-5|-|-
CASRTNRDRNQPQHF
TGTGCCAGCAGAACCAACCGGGACCGCAATCAGCCCCAGCATTTT
>TRBV7-9|TRBJ1-1|-|-
CASSLGGEAPWAFF
TGTGCCAGCAGCTTAGGTGGGGAGGCTCCTTGGGCTTTCTTT
>TRBV29-1|TRBJ2-1|-|TRBD2
CSVERSSGRSNEQFF
TGCAGCGTTGAAAGGTCTAGCGGGAGGAGTAATGAGCAGTTCTTC
>TRBV27|TRBJ2-4|-|-
CASSLEWMAGQKNIQYF
TGTGCCAGCAGTTTAGAATGGATGGCAGGACAGAAAAACATTCAGTACTTC
>TRBV20-1|TRBJ1-4|-|-
CSASKGAGEKLFF
TGCAGTGCTAGTAAAGGTGCTGGTGAAAAACTGTTTTTT
>TRBV6-5|TRBJ2-1|few|-
CASSYSSGYEQFF
TGTGCCAGCAGTTACAGTAGTGGATATGAGCAGTTCTTC
>TRBV4-3|TRBJ2-5|-|-
CASSQGGGLETQYF
TGCGCCAGCAGCCAGGGAGGTGGATTGGAGACCCAGTACTTC
>TRBV7-2|TRBJ1-1|-|TRBD1
CASSHQGAVTEAFF
TGTGCCAGCAGCCATCAGGGGGCTGTCACTGAAGCTTTCTTT
>TRBV20-1|TRBJ1-1|-|TRBD1
CSASRRDRFMNTEAFF
TGCAGTGCTAGTAGGAGGGACAGGTTTATGAACACTGAGGCTTTCTTT
>TRBV20-1|TRBJ2-3|few|TRBD2
CSAQTSGRGSDTQYF
TGCAGTGCTCAGACTAGCGGGAGAGGGTCAGATACGCAGTATTTT
>TRBV20-1|TRBJ2-5|few|TRBD1
CSARKGASSQETQYF
TGCAGTGCTAGGAAGGGGGCCTCATCGCAAGAGACCCAGTACTTC
>TRBV21-1|TRBJ1-4|few|-
CASRDDDRADNEKLFF
TGTGCCAGCAGGGATGACGACAGGGCCGATAATGAAAAACTGTTTTTT
>TRBV20-1|TRBJ2-3|-|-
CNARAAGVTDTQYF
TGCAATGCTAGAGCGGCAGGGGTCACAGATACGCAGTATTTT
>TRBV29-1|TRBJ2-3|many|-
CSVEDHPGEWSDTQYF
TGCAGCGTTGAAGATCATCCGGGGGAATGGTCAGATACGCAGTATTTT
>TRBV3-1|TRBJ2-7|-|TRBD1
CASSHMGTGRYEQYF
TGTGCCAGCAGCCACATGGGGACAGGGAGGTACGAGCAGTACTTC
>TRBV7-2|TRBJ2-5|-|-
CASSLVPSPTRETQYF
TGTGCCAGCAGCTTAGTTCCTAGCCCTACGAGGGAGACCCAGTACTTC
>TRBV20-1|TRBJ1-1|few|-
CSASRTVVNTEAFF
TGCAGTGCTAGCCGAACAGTAGTAAACACTGAAGCTTTCTTT
>TRBV6-2/TRBV6-3|TRBJ2-5|-|-
CASSYRSPLALRGNEQYF
TGTGCCAGCAGTTACAGGTCCCCACTCGCGCTCAGGGGCAATGAGCAGTACTTC
>TRBV29-1|TRBJ1-2|few|-
CSVEGSTDNYGYTF
TGCAGCGTTGAAGGGAGCACCGACAACTATGGCTACACCTTC
>TRBV24-1|TRBJ1-1|-|-
CATSDLTRNTEAFF
TGTGCCACCAGTGATTTGACCCGAAACACTGAAGCTTTCTTT
>TRBV29-1|TRBJ2-1|many|-
CSVEQGRSNEQFF
TGCAGCGTCGAACAGGGTAGATCGAATGAGCAGTTCTTC
>TRBV6-5|TRBJ2-1|few|TRBD2
CASSLPGRAADEQFF
TGTGCCAGCAGTTTGCCCGGGAGGGCCGCGGATGAGCAGTTCTTC
>TRBV18|TRBJ1-6|-|-
CASSPESNSPLHF
TGTGCCAGCTCACCAGAGAGTAATTCACCCCTCCACTTT
>TRBV18|TRBJ1-2|-|-
CASSQGSHYGYTF
TGTGCCAGCTCACAAGGTAGCCACTATGGCTACACCTTC
>TRBV7-9|TRBJ1-3|once|-
CASRPNGNTIYF
TGTGCCAGCAGACCTAATGGAAACACCATATATTTT
>TRBV20-1|TRBJ1-5|-|-
CSAKTVSNQPQHF
TGCAGTGCTAAGACAGTAAGCAATCAGCCCCAGCATTTT
>TRBV10-3|TRBJ2-1|-|TRBD2
CAISVGGTSRSYNEQFF
TGTGCCATCAGTGTAGGGGGGACTAGCAGATCCTACAATGAGCAGTTCTTC
>TRBV7-2|TRBJ2-1|-|-
CASSDSYASSYNEQFF
TGTGCCAGCAGCGATTCGTACGCTAGCTCCTACAATGAGCAGTTCTTC
>TRBV20-1|TRBJ2-3|few|-
CSARPGVFTDTQYF
TGCAGTGCTAGGCCGGGAGTGTTCACAGATACGCAGTATTTT
>TRBV3-1|TRBJ1-3|-|-
CASSLRHSSWGNTIYF
TGTGCCAGCAGCCTCAGACACTCGTCATGGGGAAACACCATATATTTT
>TRBV4-3|TRBJ2-3|few|TRBD2
CASSPGEAGGGTDTQYF
TGCGCCAGCAGCCCAGGGGAAGCGGGAGGTGGCACAGATACGCAGTATTTT
>TRBV20-1|TRBJ2-5|-|TRBD2
CSASSGRTLSYNEQYF
TGCAGTGCTAGTAGCGGGAGGACCCTATCCTACAATGAGCAGTACTTC
>TRBV2|TRBJ2-3|-|TRBD1
CASIDRGSTDTQYF
TGTGCCAGCATAGACAGGGGAAGCACAGATACGCAGTATTTT
>TRBV18|TRBJ2-1|-|-
CASSPGTSQETQFF
TGTGCCAGCTCACCAGGGACGTCTCAAGAGACCCAGTTCTTC
>TRBV20-1|TRBJ1-3|-|TRBD1
CSARVPGGYGNTIYF
TGCAGTGCTAGAGTGCCAGGGGGCTATGGAAACACCATATATTTT
>TRBV20-1|TRBJ2-4|-|-
CSVLPGTKNIQYF
TGCAGTGTCCTCCCGGGAACCAAAAACATTCAGTACTTC
>TRBV28|TRBJ2-1|many|TRBD2
CASSLREVSYNEQFF
TGTGCCAGCAGTTTACGGGAGGTCTCCTACAATGAGCAGTTCTTC
>TRBV6-2/TRBV6-3|TRBJ2-7|-|TRBD1
CASSYQTGTTYEQYF
TGTGCCAGCAGTTACCAGACAGGGACCACCTACGAGCAGTACTTC